This section outlines one T cell receptor beta chain sequence together with its context. Its antigen is not identified. The same CDR3 also results from other DNA sequences found in this sample. Each sample came from a Caucasian adult donor living in Nashville, Tennessee. The V gene's germline CDR1 is GTSNPN and CDR2 SVGIG (reference sequence). With 2 bases removed from V and 7 bases from J, the gap between germline ends came to 15 bases. This CDR3 is 13 amino acids long. Repertoires were generated with immunoSEQ multiplex PCR, while TCRdb's copy carries only in-frame clones and drops some. Altogether hundreds of thousands of clones are present, more than 60% being singletons, with the ten largest covering under 11%. The entry originates in a study of shared clonotypes between healthy human individuals. Study observations and caveats: The diversity represented, both genetic and in exposure history, was limited by few donors. Some naive CD4 clonotypes, about 5.5%, turned up in common across a few donors. Relative to clonotypes present in all four donors, those not shared had lower generation probabilities.

This sequence was found in a man under 40 in good health. The specimen sequenced was memory CD4+ T cells sorted from blood. Subset meaning: CD45RA-negative fraction. This chain uses TRBV30 with TRBJ2-7, with D possibly being TRBD2 (5 bases). DNA of the CDR3: TGTGCCTGGAGTCACGGACGGAGCGGTGAGCAGTACTTC. This encodes CAWSHGRSGEQYF.